The 10 T cell receptor beta chains below all came from one sample that was sequenced in a study of T cells in Graves' hyperthyroidism and ophthalmopathy. RNA transcripts yielded amplified TCR beta CDR3 regions. First-round RT-PCR with HTBI primers amplified the TCR CDR3 region. TCRdb ran MiXCR on the multiplex PCR reads and lists one entry per CDR3 protein. The data contain a few hundred thousand distinct CDR3 sequences, roughly a sixth of them seen just once; the ten biggest clones take up less than 3.5%. The material sequenced was blood. The source of these receptors is a woman in her 40s with Graves' ophthalmopathy.

With respect to this clonotype: One end of the junction fails to match germline, which may point to a read error. J is TRBJ1-3 and V is TRBV15; D is uncertain. The CDR3 consists of 12 residues. The V gene's germline CDR1 is LNHNV and CDR2 YYDKDF (reference sequence). The CDR3 region has the DNA TGTGCCACCAGCACTTCTGGAAACACCACATATTTT. This encodes CATSTSGNTTYF.

This clonotype was counted a few times. The V and J genes are TRBV29-1 and TRBJ2-1; D may be TRBD2 (6 bases). CDR3 length equals 13 residues. Germline V lookup: CDR1 SQVTM, CDR2 ANQGSEA. With 3 bases removed from V and 6 bases from J, the gap between germline ends came to 12 bases. CDR3 coding DNA: TGCAGCGTTGATCGGGAGTATGCCAATGAGCAGTTCTTC. This sequence encodes CSVDREYANEQFF.

A few counts support this clonotype. The genes are TRBV4-1 and TRBJ2-7, with TRBD2 matching 12 bases. J gave up 3 bases and V 4 bases, and 4 bases lay outside the gene matches. This CDR3 has 15 residues. Germline assignment: CDR1 MGHRA and CDR2 YSYEKL. The CDR3 sequence is CASSPLAGGLYEQYF. CDR3 DNA: TGCGCCAGCAGCCCGCTAGCGGGAGGGCTCTACGAGCAGTACTTC.

This clonotype was counted ten times or more. The chain carries TRBV29-1 and TRBJ2-1; 10 bases agree with TRBD2. V trimming: 6 bases; J trimming: 4 bases; junction bases outside the gene matches: 18. The CDR3 extends over 18 amino acids. The germline V gene encodes CDR1 SQVTM and CDR2 ANQGSEA. CDR3 in amino acids: CSVPPTSGLKSRYNEQFF. The DNA of the CDR3 is TGCAGCGTCCCCCCGACTAGCGGGCTCAAAAGTAGGTACAATGAGCAGTTCTTC.

This clonotype was seen at least ten times. The chain links TRBV13 to TRBJ1-1; TRBD1 might be the D (5 bases). Germline V lookup: CDR1 PRHDT, CDR2 FYEKMQ (reference sequence). V lost 3 bases to trimming and J lost 0 bases, with 11 bases between them. This CDR3 region has 15 residues. The CDR3 coding sequence is TGTGCCAGCAGCTTTGACAGAACCATGAACACTGAAGCTTTCTTT. Translating it yields CASSFDRTMNTEAFF.

The rearrangement joins TRBV28 to TRBJ1-5; D unclear. The V gene lost 8 bases and the J gene lost 11 bases, with 13 bases spanning the gap. Germline CDR1 reads MDHEN; CDR2 reads SYDVKM. There are 11 residues in the CDR3. The chain's CDR3 is CASQRRATQHF. The CDR3 region has the DNA TGTGCCAGCCAGCGGAGGGCGACCCAGCATTTT.

This clonotype was counted many times. V usage is TRBV7-8 and J usage is TRBJ2-2; maybe TRBD1 (6 bases). The CDR3 is 16 residues long. Germline assignment: CDR1 SGHVS and CDR2 FQNEAQ. The V end was cut by 3 bases, the J end by 2 bases, with 13 bases between. CDR3 DNA: TGTGCCAGCAGCTTGATGCAAGGGGGAAACACCGGGGAGCTGTTTTTT. The encoded protein is CASSLMQGGNTGELFF.

This clonotype was detected only a few times. Given the absence of the conserved phenylalanine or tryptophan at the CDR3 end, a read error is likely. The CDR3 coding sequence is TGTGCCAGCAGTGAATGGGCAGACTATGGCTACACCCTC. This sequence encodes CASSEWADYGYTL. J is TRBJ1-2 and V is TRBV6-1; unclear D gene. Germline CDR1 reads MNHNS; CDR2 reads SASEGT. Trimming took off 2 bases at V and 3 bases at J, with 7 bases between the two ends. The CDR3 contains 13 residues.

The chain carries TRBV4-3 and TRBJ2-7; D call uncertain. The CDR3 spans 13 residues. V lost 1 base and J 1 base, leaving 5 bases between the germline ends. In germline, CDR1 is LGHNA, CDR2 YSLEER. CDR3 sequence reads: CASSQVASYEQYF. CDR3 DNA sequence: TGCGCCAGCAGCCAAGTGGCATCCTACGAGCAGTACTTC.

This clonotype was seen repeatedly, ten times or more. The CDR3 DNA follows: TGCGCCAGCAGCTCAGTAGCGGGAGGGCCTTACTACGAGCAGTACTTC. This sequence encodes CASSSVAGGPYYEQYF. The rearrangement links TRBV5-1 to TRBJ2-7; 11 nucleotides agree with TRBD2. The CDR3 runs to 16 residues. Per the germline V gene, CDR1 is SGHRS and CDR2 is YFSETQ. V gave up 3 bases and J gave up 3 bases; unmatched junction bases: 8.